Shown below are 30 T cell receptor beta chains from a single sample sequenced in a study of beta chain features in type 1 diabetes. Regarding the study as a whole: Patients with Type 1 diabetes showed moderately but significantly shorter TCRB CDR3s in all four CD4+ subsets.

The whole isolated RNA underwent reverse transcription, so sequencing captured expressed TCRB transcripts. Some clones are missing from TCRdb's copy, which holds only in-frame ones; the method was immunoSEQ multiplex PCR. The repertoire holds some 63,000 clones, with about 50% as singletons. These TCRs' antigens remain unknown. Sequenced material: central memory CD4+ T cells from blood. The receptors shown here come from a man under 40 with type 1 diabetes.

The chain has TRBV11-2 and TRBJ2-3, with a possible D match to TRBD2 (5 bases). Trimming shortened V by 7 bases and J by 0 bases, and 14 bases separated the two germline ends. In germline, CDR1 is SGHAT, CDR2 FQNNGV. CDR3 length equals 15 residues. The CDR3: CASTRSGPSTDTQYF. The CDR3 coding sequence is TGTGCCAGCACCCGCAGCGGTCCTAGCACAGATACGCAGTATTTT.

This rearrangement joins TRBV5-6 to TRBJ2-5; 12 nucleotides agree with TRBD1. The CDR3 is 15 amino acids. The V and J ends lost 4 bases and 5 bases, in that order; junction bases with no gene match: 6. Looked up from germline, CDR1 is SGHDT and CDR2 is YYEEEE. The CDR3 DNA reads TGTGCCAGCAGCCCCGGGACAGGGGGCCGGGAGACCCAGTACTTC. This sequence encodes CASSPGTGGRETQYF.

CDR3 sequence: CASSLPTGGSYGYTF. In DNA, the CDR3 is TGTGCCAGTAGTCTCCCGACAGGGGGAAGCTATGGCTACACCTTC. The chain uses TRBV19 and TRBJ1-2, with 9 bases matching TRBD1. V was pared by 5 bases and J by 4 bases, with 8 bases of the junction left unmatched. The CDR3 contains 15 residues. The germline gives CDR1 LNHDA, CDR2 SQIVND (reference sequence).

In its sample, this clone was seen once. The chain recombines TRBV9 with TRBJ1-2; TRBD1 matches at 9 bases. This CDR3 is 15 amino acids long. Germline V CDR1 and CDR2: SGDLS, YYNGEE. V lost 0 bases and J lost 8; bases outside the gene matches: 8. The CDR3 sequence: CASSVETTGGQGYTF. CDR3 bases: TGTGCCAGCAGCGTAGAGACCACAGGGGGCCAAGGCTACACCTTC.

The rearrangement links TRBV7-9 to TRBJ2-7; no clear D gene. V gave up 5 bases and J gave up 1 base, with 12 bases separating them. Germline lookup yields CDR1 SEHNR and CDR2 FQNEAQ (reference sequence). CDR3 length equals 14 residues. The CDR3 DNA reads as TGTGCCAGCAGCCCGCGACTGGAATCCTACGAGCAGTACTTC. Its protein product is CASSPRLESYEQYF.

The chain has TRBV15 and TRBJ1-2; 10 bases align to TRBD1. The V gene's germline CDR1 is LNHNV and CDR2 YYDKDF (reference sequence). The V segment lost 11 bases and the J segment 4 bases; nucleotides outside the gene matches: 7. CDR3 length equals 13 residues. The CDR3 is CAAETGGGYGYTF. CDR3 bases: TGTGCCGCGGAGACAGGGGGCGGCTATGGCTACACCTTC.

The chain couples TRBV18 to TRBJ2-4; 7 positions match TRBD1. The CDR3 totals 16 residues. Germline loops: CDR1 KGHSH, CDR2 LQKENI. Losses at the gene ends were 6 bases for V and 0 bases for J; bases not matched to a gene: 8. The chain's CDR3 is CASSPSGQLAKNIQYF. CDR3 coding DNA: TGTGCCAGCTCGCCTTCGGGACAGCTAGCCAAAAACATTCAGTACTTC. The full variable domain, with the rest looked up from reference TRBV18 and TRBJ2-4, is NAGVMQNPRHLVRRRGQEARLRCSPMKGHSHVYWYRQLPEEGLKFMVYLQKENIIDESGMPKERFSAEFPKEGPSILRIQQVVRGDSAAYFCASSPSGQLAKNIQYFGAGTRLSVL.

The genes are TRBV14 and TRBJ2-4; 7 bases agree with TRBD1. The CDR3 runs 15 residues. J lost 7 bases, V lost 0 bases, and 6 bases had no gene match. CDR1 and CDR2 (germline): SGHDN, FVKESK. CDR3 sequence reads: CASSQDLGGENIQYF. The CDR3 bases are TGTGCCAGCAGCCAAGATCTAGGGGGCGAGAACATTCAGTACTTC.

V and J are TRBV4-1 and TRBJ1-2; TRBD1 matches 10 bases. The ends lost 4 bases at V and 4 bases at J; junction bases unmatched: 18. The CDR3 consists of 19 residues. CDR1 MGHRA and CDR2 YSYEKL come from the germline V gene. DNA of the CDR3: TGCGCCAGCAGCCGTCTTGGGGGGACAGGGGCCCCCAAAGGCTATGGCTACACCTTC. Encoded protein: CASSRLGGTGAPKGYGYTF.

V usage is TRBV5-1 and J usage is TRBJ2-7; 8 bases align to TRBD1. The ends lost 3 bases at V and 5 bases at J; junction bases unmatched: 7. Per germline, CDR1 SGHRS and CDR2 YFSETQ. The length of the CDR3 is 14 residues. The CDR3 coding sequence is TGCGCCAGCAGCTCGGGACAGGTCACGGACGAGCAGTACTTC. It codes for CASSSGQVTDEQYF.

As regards this clone: The sample contains more than one DNA sequence encoding this CDR3. This chain joins TRBV9 and TRBJ2-1; D is ambiguous. Germline V CDR1 and CDR2: SGDLS, YYNGEE. CDR3 length: 12 amino acids. The V gene lost 0 bases and the J gene lost 5 bases, with 3 bases spanning the gap. The CDR3 bases are TGTGCCAGCAGCGTAGCCGACAATGAGCAGTTCTTC. It codes for CASSVADNEQFF.

This chain links TRBV7-8 with TRBJ2-3, with TRBD2 matching over 8 bases. Trimming at V came to 3 bases and at J to 6 bases, leaving 5 bases not matched to a gene. CDR1 is SGHVS, CDR2 FQNEAQ, per germline. CDR3 length: 14 amino acids. This CDR3 reads CASSFGGRRDTQYF. The CDR3, as DNA: TGTGCCAGCAGCTTTGGCGGGAGGAGGGATACGCAGTATTTT.

This clone occurred a few times. The chain employs TRBV4-1 and TRBJ2-3, with a possible D match to TRBD2 (7 bases). Germline V gene sequence: CDR1 MGHRA, CDR2 YSYEKL. V was cut by 2 bases and J by 3 bases, with 15 bases left in between. The CDR3 consists of 16 residues. The CDR3 nucleotides are TGCGCCAGCAGCCAATCGTGGGGGGGCCGAACAGATACGCAGTATTTT. It is translated as CASSQSWGGRTDTQYF.

This clone has a handful of counts. The V gene is TRBV5-4, the J gene TRBJ2-3; D gene uncertain. Germline assignment: CDR1 SGHNT and CDR2 YYREEE (reference sequence). V was cut by 6 bases and J by 0 bases, with 17 bases left in between. The CDR3 extends over 16 amino acids. CDR3 sequence reads: CASTDKRVSSTDTQYF. In DNA, the CDR3 is TGTGCCAGCACAGATAAACGGGTCTCTAGCACAGATACGCAGTATTTT.

The chain carries TRBV5-1 and TRBJ1-4; a possible D gene is TRBD1 (6 bases). This CDR3 has 15 residues. Germline values: CDR1 SGHRS, CDR2 YFSETQ. Trimming shortened V by 0 bases and J by 6 bases, and 12 bases separated the two germline ends. The CDR3 region is CASSLARGADEKLFF. As DNA, the CDR3 is TGCGCCAGCAGCTTGGCCCGGGGGGCGGATGAAAAACTGTTTTTT.

This clone was recorded only once. The rearrangement uses TRBV5-6 and TRBJ2-1, with 12 bases lining up with TRBD2. Germline CDR1 SGHDT, CDR2 YYEEEE. The J segment lost 9 bases and the V segment lost 3 bases, leaving 16 bases of the junction unmatched. The CDR3 sequence is 18 residues long. In DNA, the CDR3 is TGTGCCAGCAGCTCGATTCTAATTGGACTAGCGGGGCCGGGTGAGCAGTTCTTC. Protein: CASSSILIGLAGPGEQFF. Using reference TRBV5-6 and TRBJ2-1 for the parts outside the CDR3, the full variable domain is DAGVTQSPTHLIKTRGQQVTLRCSPKSGHDTVSWYQQALGQGPQFIFQYYEEEERQRGNFPDRFSGHQFPNYSSELNVNALLLGDSALYLCASSSILIGLAGPGEQFFGPGTRLTVL.

The chain carries TRBV6-1 and TRBJ1-2; D might be TRBD1 (6 bases). The V gene lost 7 bases and the J gene lost 8 bases, with 17 bases spanning the gap. From germline, CDR1 is MNHNS and CDR2 SASEGT. The CDR3 extends over 13 amino acids. DNA for the CDR3: TGTGCCAGCACCTACGAGGGGGGGAACGGCTACACCTTC. This encodes CASTYEGGNGYTF.

This chain joins TRBV7-9 and TRBJ1-1; 7 bases agree with TRBD1. Germline CDR1 is SEHNR and CDR2 is FQNEAQ (reference sequence). Germline trimming cut 8 bases from V and 1 base from J; bases unmatched to any gene: 10. This CDR3 is 15 amino acids long. CDR3 nucleotides: TGTGCCAGCGGTCGGGACAGTTCATCGAACACTGAAGCTTTCTTT. Translating gives CASGRDSSSNTEAFF.

This rearrangement joins TRBV11-2 to TRBJ1-6; 10 bases align to TRBD1. The V segment lost 4 bases and the J segment 9 bases; nucleotides outside the gene matches: 3. This CDR3 contains 14 residues. Germline CDR1 reads SGHAT; CDR2 reads FQNNGV. The CDR3 loop is CASSWGQGSSPLHF. In DNA form, the CDR3 reads TGTGCCAGCAGCTGGGGACAGGGGAGTTCACCCCTCCACTTT.

The chain combines TRBV19 with TRBJ2-2, with TRBD1 matching over 11 bases. The length of the CDR3 is 16 residues. Germline V gene sequence: CDR1 LNHDA, CDR2 SQIVND (reference sequence). Trimming removed 8 bases from V and 6 bases from J; junction bases left unmatched: 11. CDR3 in amino acids: CASAPSRDRGSGELFF. The CDR3 DNA sequence: TGTGCCAGTGCCCCTTCCCGGGACAGGGGGTCCGGGGAGCTGTTTTTT. The variable domain in full, completed from reference TRBV19 and TRBJ2-2, reads DGGITQSPKYLFRKEGQNVTLSCEQNLNHDAMYWYRQDPGQGLRLIYYSQIVNDFQKGDIAEGYSVSREKKESFPLTVTSAQKNPTAFYLCASAPSRDRGSGELFFGEGSRLTVL.

This clone appeared a single time. The chain couples TRBV27 to TRBJ1-1; tentatively, D is TRBD1 (5 bases). The V end was cut by 6 bases, the J end by 5 bases, with 19 bases between. From germline, CDR1 is MNHEY and CDR2 SMNVEV (reference sequence). This CDR3 comprises 15 residues. CDR3 amino acids: CASRKLGLPGTEAFF. CDR3 DNA: TGTGCCAGCAGGAAGCTGGGGCTACCAGGGACTGAAGCTTTCTTT.

This chain links TRBV5-1 with TRBJ1-2; a weak D match, TRBD1 (5 bases). The V gene lost 0 bases and the J gene lost 13 bases, with 10 bases spanning the gap. The CDR3 extends over 11 amino acids. Germline CDR1 reads SGHRS; CDR2 reads YFSETQ. The CDR3 region has the DNA TGCGCCAGCAGCTTGGCCGGGGGGGGCACCTTC. Translated, it gives CASSLAGGGTF.

The rearrangement joins TRBV23-1 to TRBJ2-4; TRBD1 agrees at 10 bases. TRBV23-1 is sorted into the ORF group, with uncertain function. Trimming took 3 bases from V and 4 from J; bases not matched to a gene: 12. The CDR3 loop spans 18 amino acids. CDR3 sequence (DNA): TGCGCCAGCAGTCATTACCGGGACAGGGGACCAACTAAAAACATTCAGTACTTC. Translated: CASSHYRDRGPTKNIQYF.

The rearrangement links TRBV19 to TRBJ1-2, with TRBD1 identical over 9 bases. This CDR3 has 15 residues. The germline CDR1 and CDR2 sequences are LNHDA and SQIVND (reference sequence). The ends lost 4 bases at V and 5 bases at J; junction bases unmatched: 8. CDR3 nucleotide sequence: TGTGCCAGTAGTAGCGGGACAGGGACTGTGTATGGCTACACCTTC. Residues: CASSSGTGTVYGYTF.

This chain's CDR3 is CASSPDTGTDTQYF. In nucleotides, the CDR3 is TGTGCCAGCAGCCCCGATACAGGCACAGATACGCAGTATTTT. The chain has TRBV9 and TRBJ2-3; no reliable D call. Germline values: CDR1 SGDLS, CDR2 YYNGEE. The length of the CDR3 is 14 residues. V gave up 4 bases and J gave up 1 base, with 10 bases separating them.

The sample holds one count of this clone. The chain links TRBV21-1 to TRBJ2-5; the table's TRBD2 call for D was not verified on the DNA. TRBV21-1 has pseudogene status. This CDR3 is 14 amino acids long. The CDR3 loop reads CASSRPELVETQYF. CDR3 sequence (DNA): TGTGCCAGCAGCCGCCCGGAGCTAGTTGAGACCCAGTACTTC.

The V call is TRBV7-8, the J call TRBJ2-7, with 7 bases matching TRBD2. This CDR3 is 13 amino acids long. The junction had 2 bases not matched to a gene; V was cut back by 0 bases and J by 6 bases. Per germline, CDR1 SGHVS and CDR2 FQNEAQ. The CDR3 loop is CASSLAPSGEQYF. The CDR3 DNA follows: TGTGCCAGCAGCTTAGCGCCTAGCGGCGAGCAGTACTTC.

This chain joins TRBV5-1 and TRBJ2-7; no firm D call. The CDR3 sequence is 14 residues long. Per the germline V gene, CDR1 is SGHRS and CDR2 is YFSETQ. The V and J ends lost 0 bases and 1 base respectively, with 8 bases between them. In DNA, the CDR3 is TGCGCCAGCAGCTTGGCCTCCAGGTCCTACGAGCAGTACTTC. This translates into CASSLASRSYEQYF.

The chain joins TRBV7-9 to TRBJ2-7, with 8 bases lining up with TRBD1. Losses at the gene ends were 5 bases for V and 10 bases for J; bases not matched to a gene: 13. CDR1 SEHNR and CDR2 FQNEAQ come from the germline V gene (reference sequence). There are 14 residues in the CDR3. The CDR3 loop is CASSGQGAREEQYF. The CDR3 DNA reads as TGTGCCAGCAGCGGTCAGGGGGCGCGGGAAGAACAGTACTTC.

This chain links TRBV11-2 with TRBJ1-4; TRBD1 aligns across 8 bases. The CDR3 is 14 residues long. V lost 5 bases, J lost 7 bases, and 6 bases stayed unmatched. CDR1 SGHAT and CDR2 FQNNGV come from the germline V gene. The CDR3 region is CASSPQGASEKLFF. CDR3 bases: TGTGCCAGCAGCCCTCAGGGGGCAAGTGAAAAACTGTTTTTT. The variable domain in full, with the rest retrieved from reference TRBV11-2 and TRBJ1-4, is EAGVAQSPRYKIIEKRQSVAFWCNPISGHATLYWYQQILGQGPKLLIQFQNNGVVDDSQLPKDRFSAERLKGVDSTLKIQPAKLEDSAVYLCASSPQGASEKLFFGSGTQLSVL.